Included here is one T cell receptor (beta chain) sequence, with context. What it binds is unknown. V gave up 0 bases and J gave up 4 bases; unmatched junction bases: 3. CDR3 length equals 14 residues. Germline-derived CDR1 and CDR2 are SGHRS and YFSETQ. 60 Vbeta and 13 Jbeta primers were used in PCR. Profiled with immunoSEQ multiplex PCR; TCRdb holds only in-frame clones, not every one. This specimen shows some 84,000 clones; the ten leading clones hold less than 0.65%. These data come from a study of cytomegalovirus exposure and HLA in healthy donors. Study information: Caucasian-associated ancestry cluster membership applied to about four fifths of a few hundred genotyped donors. Study-wide results and limits: There was a cluster of highly shared sequence variants that was likely a sequencing artifact.

The sequenced sample was PBMCs. The chain carries TRBV5-1 and TRBJ1-2, with 7 positions matching TRBD1. The clonotype originates from a man aged 50-59 years in good health and CMV-seronegative. CDR3 bases: TGCGCCAGCAGCTTGGAGGCAGGGGGCTATGGCTACACCTTC. The encoded protein is CASSLEAGGYGYTF.